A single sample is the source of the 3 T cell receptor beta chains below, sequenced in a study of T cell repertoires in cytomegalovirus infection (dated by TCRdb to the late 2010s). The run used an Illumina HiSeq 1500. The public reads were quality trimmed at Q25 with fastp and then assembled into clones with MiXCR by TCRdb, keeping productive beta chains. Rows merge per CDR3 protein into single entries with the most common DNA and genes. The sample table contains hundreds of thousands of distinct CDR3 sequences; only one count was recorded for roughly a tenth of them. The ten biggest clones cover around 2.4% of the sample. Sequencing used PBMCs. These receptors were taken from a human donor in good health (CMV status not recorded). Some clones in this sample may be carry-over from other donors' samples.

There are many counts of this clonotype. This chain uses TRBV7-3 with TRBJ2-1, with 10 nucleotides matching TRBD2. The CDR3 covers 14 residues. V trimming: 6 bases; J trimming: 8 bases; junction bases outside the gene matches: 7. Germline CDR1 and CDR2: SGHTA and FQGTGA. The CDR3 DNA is TGTGCCAGCAGTAATAGCGGGGGGAGGGATGAGCAGTTCTTC. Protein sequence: CASSNSGGRDEQFF.

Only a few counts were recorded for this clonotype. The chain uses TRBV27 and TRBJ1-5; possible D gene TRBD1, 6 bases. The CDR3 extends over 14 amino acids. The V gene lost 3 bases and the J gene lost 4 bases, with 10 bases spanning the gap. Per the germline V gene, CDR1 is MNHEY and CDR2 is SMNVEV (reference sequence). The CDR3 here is CASSFRGENQPQHF. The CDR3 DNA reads TGTGCCAGCAGTTTCAGGGGCGAGAATCAGCCCCAGCATTTT.

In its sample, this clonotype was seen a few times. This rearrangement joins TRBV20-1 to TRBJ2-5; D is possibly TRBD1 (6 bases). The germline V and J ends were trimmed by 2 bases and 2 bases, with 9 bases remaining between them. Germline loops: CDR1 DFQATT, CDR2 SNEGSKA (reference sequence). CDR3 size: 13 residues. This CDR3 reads CSARRDTQETQYF. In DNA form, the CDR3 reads TGCAGTGCTAGACGGGACACTCAAGAGACCCAGTACTTC.